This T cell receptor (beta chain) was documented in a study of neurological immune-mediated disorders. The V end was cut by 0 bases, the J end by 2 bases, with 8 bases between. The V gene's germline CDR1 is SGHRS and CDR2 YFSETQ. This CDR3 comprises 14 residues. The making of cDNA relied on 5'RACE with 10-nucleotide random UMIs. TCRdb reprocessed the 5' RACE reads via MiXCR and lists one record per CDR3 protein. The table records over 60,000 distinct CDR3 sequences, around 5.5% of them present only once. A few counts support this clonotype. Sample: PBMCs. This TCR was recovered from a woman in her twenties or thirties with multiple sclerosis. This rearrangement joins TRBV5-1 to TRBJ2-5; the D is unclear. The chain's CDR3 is CASSLDKTQETQYF. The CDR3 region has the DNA TGCGCCAGCAGCTTGGATAAGACTCAAGAGACCCAGTACTTC.